The rows below give T cell receptor beta chains drawn from one sample of a study of siplizumab effects on memory and regulatory T cells. Clones were read by immunoSEQ multiplex PCR, and TCRdb kept only the in-frame ones, dropping some. The table includes 92,000 or so clones, around 90% detected once. The source material was CD4+ T cells sorted from blood. Receptors were obtained from a human donor in good health. The CDR3 runs from the conserved cysteine through the conserved F or W. The D gene is left open where the match is weak. The listing skips clone size in some rows; elsewhere it reads once, few, many or a size class.

V gene	J gene	clone size	D gene	CDR3 DNA	CDR3 protein
TRBV30	TRBJ2-4	NA	TRBD1	TGTGCCTGGAGGGGCCGGGACAGACGGGCGAACATTCAGTACTTC	CAWRGRDRRANIQYF
TRBV2	TRBJ1-5	once	NA	TGTGCCAGCAGCCCAGGGGCTGGTAATCAGCCCCAGCATTTT	CASSPGAGNQPQHF
TRBV9	TRBJ2-2	once	NA	TGTGCCAGCAGCGCCGGAGGGTACACCGGGGAGCTGTTTTTT	CASSAGGYTGELFF
TRBV7-9	TRBJ2-7	NA	NA	TGTGCCAGCAGCTCCCCTGGCACACCCTACGAGCAGTACTTC	CASSSPGTPYEQYF
TRBV7-3	TRBJ2-2	NA	TRBD1	TGTGCCAGCAGCCTCCAGGGGGTCGACACCGGGGAGCTGTTTTTT	CASSLQGVDTGELFF
TRBV7-2	TRBJ2-2	NA	NA	TGTGCCAGCAGCCGGGACTTTAACACCGGGGAGCTGTTTTTT	CASSRDFNTGELFF
TRBV29-1	TRBJ1-2	NA	NA	TGCAGCGTTGAAAGGGGCAGCGCTCATGGCTACACCTTC	CSVERGSAHGYTF
TRBV19	TRBJ1-1	NA	TRBD1	TGTGCCAGTAGTATAGCGACAGGGCCGGCTTTCTTT	CASSIATGPAFF
TRBV6-1	TRBJ2-7	NA	NA	TGTGCCAGCAGCCAGCTTTTCTACGAGCAGTACTTC	CASSQLFYEQYF
TRBV5-5	TRBJ1-4	once	NA	TGTGCCAGCAGCTTGGGACAGATTAATGAAAAACTGTTTTTT	CASSLGQINEKLFF
TRBV6-5	TRBJ2-2	NA	NA	TGTGCCAGCATAGATCAGGGGAACACCGGGGAGCTGTTTTTT	CASIDQGNTGELFF
TRBV29-1	TRBJ2-6	NA	NA	TGCAGCGTTGCCGACTCTGGGGCCAACGTCCTGACTTTC	CSVADSGANVLTF
TRBV5-1	TRBJ2-7	NA	TRBD2	TGCGCCAGCAGTACCGGGACTACGCACGAGCAGTACTTC	CASSTGTTHEQYF
TRBV5-1	TRBJ2-7	NA	TRBD2	TGCGCCAGCAGCTTGGATCCAGCGGGGCGTTTTCCCCTCTTCTTC	CASSLDPAGRFPLFF
TRBV29-1	TRBJ2-7	NA	NA	TGCAGCTCCCAGAGGGCAGTAGGTACCGAGCAGTACTTC	CSSQRAVGTEQYF
TRBV6-1	TRBJ2-2	NA	NA	TGTGCCAGCAGACGGTGGGGCACGAACACCGGGGAGCTGTTTTTT	CASRRWGTNTGELFF
TRBV19	TRBJ1-4	NA	NA	TGTGCCAGTAGTATAACGGGAATTGCAACTAATGAAAAACTGTTTTTT	CASSITGIATNEKLFF
TRBV6-6	TRBJ2-1	NA	TRBD2	TGTGCCAGCAGTCTCGGGACTATATACAATGAGCAGTTCTTC	CASSLGTIYNEQFF
TRBV5-8	TRBJ2-7	few	TRBD1	TGTGCCAGCAGCTTTCGACAGGGCTACGAGCAGTACTTC	CASSFRQGYEQYF
TRBV5-1	TRBJ2-5	NA	NA	TGCGCCAGCAGCTTGACAGGGTCGGGGGAGACCCAGTACTTC	CASSLTGSGETQYF
TRBV15	TRBJ2-5	NA	NA	TGTGCCACCAGCAGAGGTGAGGAGACCCAGTACTTC	CATSRGEETQYF
TRBV6-6	TRBJ2-2	NA	TRBD2	TGTGCCAGCAGGGCTCCGGGAGGGTACACCGGGGAGCTGTTTTTT	CASRAPGGYTGELFF
TRBV10-3	TRBJ1-2	few	NA	TGTGCCATCAGTGAGCTTCAGGGCTATGGCTACACCTTC	CAISELQGYGYTF
TRBV6-1	TRBJ2-7	NA	NA	TGTGCCATCAGTTCCTGGGACGGCTACGAGCAGTACTTC	CAISSWDGYEQYF
TRBV6-1	TRBJ2-1	NA	TRBD1	TGTGCCAGCAGTGAATGGGGACAGGGGGCAAATGAGCAGTTCTTC	CASSEWGQGANEQFF
TRBV7-9	TRBJ2-2	NA	NA	TGTGCCAGCAGCTCGAATACGGCAGACACCGGGGAGCTGTTTTTT	CASSSNTADTGELFF
TRBV5-1	TRBJ1-4	NA	TRBD1	TGCGCCAGCAGCTGGGGGACAGGGAAAGTCGAAAAACTGTTTTTT	CASSWGTGKVEKLFF
TRBV6-4	TRBJ2-2	NA	TRBD2	TGTGCCAGCAGTGACCTGACTAGCGGGAACACCGGGGAGCTGTTTTTT	CASSDLTSGNTGELFF
TRBV11-2	TRBJ2-7	NA	NA	TGTGCCAGCAGCTTAGTTGGTAGCGGCTCCTACGAGCAGTACTTC	CASSLVGSGSYEQYF
TRBV11-2	TRBJ2-1	once	TRBD2	TGTGCCAGCAGCACTAGCGCAAGAGGGTCCTACAATGAGCAGTTCTTC	CASSTSARGSYNEQFF
TRBV11-3	TRBJ2-7	NA	NA	TGTGCCAGCAGTCTACTCGGACAGTCCGAGCAGTACTTC	CASSLLGQSEQYF
TRBV5-6	TRBJ1-3	NA	NA	TGTGCCAGCAGCTTGGCCCGGCACTCTGGAAACACCATATATTTT	CASSLARHSGNTIYF
TRBV6-1	TRBJ1-4	NA	TRBD1	TGTGCCACAGGACAGGGTTGGGAAAAACTGTTTTTT	CATGQGWEKLFF
TRBV23-1	TRBJ2-5	few	NA	TGCGCCAGCAGTCAATCGGGGGGAGAGGAGACCCAGTACTTC	CASSQSGGEETQYF
TRBV28	TRBJ1-2	NA	NA	TGTGCCAGCAGTGGCCTTGTGGTTGAGTATGGCTACACCTTC	CASSGLVVEYGYTF
TRBV12-5	TRBJ2-1	NA	TRBD1	TGTGCTAGTGGTGAGGGACAGGGGTTCAATGAGCAGTTCTTC	CASGEGQGFNEQFF
TRBV23-1	TRBJ2-1	NA	NA	TGCGCCAGCTTACCCTCAGGGCATGAGCAGTTCTTC	CASLPSGHEQFF
TRBV5-6	TRBJ1-6	once	NA	TGTGCCAGCAGCTTACGGCCGCGATCGGACAGCTCCTATAATTCACCCCTCCACTTT	CASSLRPRSDSSYNSPLHF
TRBV6-5	TRBJ1-1	NA	TRBD1	TGTGCCAGCAGAAGGGGGACAGGGAAGACTGAAGCTTTCTTT	CASRRGTGKTEAFF